Shown below are 23 T cell receptor beta chains from a single sample sequenced in a study of shared clonotypes between healthy human individuals. Sequencing used immunoSEQ multiplex PCR; TCRdb keeps in-frame clones, though not all of them. The sample records some 1.1 million clones, 70% to 80% being singletons. The sample taken for sequencing was memory CD4+ T cells from PBMCs. Subset denoted: CD45RA-negative fraction. Source of these receptors: a man aged 18-30 years in good health. Some clones in this sample may be carry-over from other donors' samples.

The chain recombines TRBV18 with TRBJ2-3, with D possibly being TRBD2 (6 bases). Trimming pared 8 bases from V and 4 bases from J, leaving 16 bases between. The CDR3 is made up of 14 amino acids. Germline loops: CDR1 KGHSH, CDR2 LQKENI. The CDR3 loop reads CASARTSSADTQYF. DNA of the CDR3: TGTGCCAGCGCTCGCACGTCTAGCGCAGATACGCAGTATTTT.

The rearrangement joins TRBV28 to TRBJ1-1; a weak D match, TRBD1 (5 bases). This CDR3 comprises 16 residues. Germline V CDR1 and CDR2: MDHEN, SYDVKM. V was shortened by 2 bases and J by 0 bases, with 13 bases between the two germline ends. DNA for the CDR3: TGTGCCAGCAGTTTAATCGCGGGGGGAATGAACACTGAAGCTTTCTTT. The encoded protein is CASSLIAGGMNTEAFF. Full variable domain (remainder filled in from reference TRBV28 and TRBJ1-1): DVKVTQSSRYLVKRTGEKVFLECVQDMDHENMFWYRQDPGLGLRLIYFSYDVKMKEKGDIPEGYSVSREKKERFSLILESASTNQTSMYLCASSLIAGGMNTEAFFGQGTRLTVV.

This clone is a singleton in its sample. In nucleotides, the CDR3 is TGTGCCAGCAGTATCACTCAACAGGGGCGCGATGGCTACACCTTC. Residues: CASSITQQGRDGYTF. The rearrangement joins TRBV28 to TRBJ1-2; 7 bases map to TRBD1. The V gene end was trimmed by 5 bases and the J gene end by 6 bases; junction bases not matched to a gene: 12. The CDR3 loop spans 15 amino acids. Germline V gene lookup returns CDR1 MDHEN and CDR2 SYDVKM.

The chain couples TRBV27 to TRBJ1-2; TRBD1 is a possible D gene (5 bases). The CDR3 has 15 residues. Germline V gene sequence: CDR1 MNHEY, CDR2 SMNVEV (reference sequence). Trimming left V 5 bases short and J 7 bases short, with 20 bases between. As DNA, the CDR3 is TGTGCCAGCAGTATCACCCGAAGTAACAGGATTGGCTACACCTTC. Protein sequence: CASSITRSNRIGYTF.

Only a few counts were recorded for this clone. J is TRBJ2-1 and V is TRBV10-3; TRBD2 matches at 10 bases. V was clipped by 8 bases and J by 4 bases; unmatched bases: 11. This CDR3 comprises 16 residues. Germline CDR1 ENHRY, CDR2 SYGVKD. The CDR3 bases are TGTGCCATCGCGGACCCGGGACTAGCGAGATACAATGAGCAGTTCTTC. Translating gives CAIADPGLARYNEQFF.

This sequence joins TRBV11-3 and TRBJ2-7, with TRBD1 matching over 8 bases. From germline, CDR1 is SGHNT and CDR2 YENEEA. The CDR3 is 12 residues long. V lost 5 bases, J lost 6 bases, and 3 bases stayed unmatched. The CDR3 sequence: CASSPGQGEQYF. The CDR3 DNA sequence: TGTGCCAGCAGCCCCGGACAGGGCGAGCAGTACTTC.

The chain combines TRBV4-3 with TRBJ2-1; possibly TRBD1 for D (6 bases). This CDR3 spans 14 amino acids. The germline gives CDR1 LGHNA, CDR2 YSLEER. Trimming removed 1 base from V and 7 bases from J, with 11 bases in between. CDR3 bases: TGCGCCAGCAGCCAAGGGACAGCCCTTAATGAGCAGTTCTTC. Residues: CASSQGTALNEQFF.

This rearrangement joins TRBV6-5 to TRBJ1-2, with D maybe TRBD1 (6 bases). Germline-derived CDR1 and CDR2 are MNHEY and SVGAGI. The CDR3 extends over 15 amino acids. The V end lost 0 bases, the J end lost 4 bases, and 12 bases lay between the germline ends. CDR3 nucleotide sequence: TGTGCCAGCAGTTACTCGAGGGGGGAACTCTATGGCTACACCTTC. It yields the protein CASSYSRGELYGYTF.

This sequence joins TRBV25-1 and TRBJ1-3; D is unresolved. Germline CDR1 is MGHDK and CDR2 is SYGVNS. This CDR3 has 14 residues. The V end lost 3 bases, the J end lost 0 bases, and 6 bases lay between the germline ends. CDR3: CASSDFGSGNTIYF. CDR3 bases: TGTGCCAGCAGTGACTTTGGCTCTGGAAACACCATATATTTT. Full variable domain (rest looked up from reference TRBV25-1 and TRBJ1-3): EADIYQTPRYLVIGTGKKITLECSQTMGHDKMYWYQQDPGMELHLIHYSYGVNSTEKGDLSSESTVSRIRTEHFPLTLESARPSHTSQYLCASSDFGSGNTIYFGEGSWLTVV.

V and J are TRBV6-1 and TRBJ2-7, with 7 bases matching TRBD1. This CDR3 is 15 amino acids long. The V gene's germline CDR1 is MNHNS and CDR2 SASEGT. The V gene end was trimmed by 3 bases and the J gene end by 4 bases; junction bases not matched to a gene: 9. The CDR3 coding sequence is TGTGCCAGCAGTGAGCCATCGACAGGGAAGTACGAGCAGTACTTC. Its translation: CASSEPSTGKYEQYF.

This rearrangement joins TRBV2 to TRBJ1-2; 7 bases match TRBD1. The CDR3 consists of 13 residues. CDR1 is SNHLY and CDR2 is FYNNEI in the germline V gene. Unmatched junction bases numbered 9, after V lost 6 bases and J lost 8 bases. The CDR3 bases are TGTGCCAGCAGAAACCTTGACAGGGTCGGCTACACCTTC. This sequence encodes CASRNLDRVGYTF.

This clone was recorded a few times. The V and J genes are TRBV27 and TRBJ2-5, with D perhaps given as TRBD1 or TRBD2 (5 bases each). The CDR3 sequence is 14 residues long. Germline V gene data show CDR1 as MNHEY and CDR2 as SMNVEV (reference sequence). V shed 4 bases and J shed 5 bases, with 14 bases lying between them. CDR3 bases: TGTGCCAGCAGTTCATACGGGGCTGGGGAGACCCAGTACTTC. Protein sequence: CASSSYGAGETQYF.

There are a few counts of this clone. This chain uses TRBV15 with TRBJ2-7; D could derive from TRBD1 or TRBD2 (6 bases each). CDR3 length: 13 amino acids. The V end was cut by 9 bases, the J end by 6 bases, with 18 bases between. Germline V gene sequence: CDR1 LNHNV, CDR2 YYDKDF (reference sequence). The DNA of the CDR3 is TGTGCCACAAACAGAGGAGGGGGAGTCGAGCAGTACTTC. Translation: CATNRGGGVEQYF.

The V call is TRBV7-3, the J call TRBJ2-5; possibly TRBD2 for D (6 bases). V was cut by 5 bases and J by 4 bases, with 17 bases left in between. This CDR3 is built from 15 residues. From germline, CDR1 is SGHTA and CDR2 FQGTGA. The CDR3 loop reads CASSLGIQEGETQYF. Written as DNA, the CDR3 is TGTGCCAGCAGCCTGGGAATCCAGGAGGGAGAGACCCAGTACTTC.

This rearrangement joins TRBV6-1 to TRBJ2-7, with TRBD2 matching 7 bases. V was pared by 6 bases and J by 3 bases, with 8 bases of the junction left unmatched. The CDR3 has 14 amino acids. Germline assignment: CDR1 MNHNS and CDR2 SASEGT. The CDR3 loop is CASSQQGLDYEQYF. The CDR3 region has the DNA TGTGCCAGCAGCCAACAAGGACTAGACTACGAGCAGTACTTC.

The chain joins TRBV5-4 to TRBJ2-2; maybe TRBD2 (6 bases). Deletions cut 4 bases from V and 0 bases from J, with 10 bases between. CDR1 and CDR2 from the germline V gene are SGHNT and YYREEE (reference sequence). The CDR3 length is 15 residues. The CDR3 DNA reads as TGTGCCAGCAGCATGGGGGGACCGAACACCGGGGAGCTGTTTTTT. It specifies CASSMGGPNTGELFF.

The chain uses TRBV11-2 and TRBJ1-1; D gene uncertain. V was pared by 1 base and J by 4 bases, with 7 bases between. The CDR3 sequence is 13 residues long. Germline V gives CDR1 SGHAT, CDR2 FQNNGV. The chain's CDR3 is CASSLGPATEAFF. The CDR3 region has the DNA TGTGCCAGCAGCTTAGGGCCAGCCACTGAAGCTTTCTTT.

The rearrangement links TRBV5-1 to TRBJ2-3; 7 bases agree with TRBD1. The germline CDR1 and CDR2 sequences are SGHRS and YFSETQ. V lost 2 bases to trimming and J lost 6 bases; unmatched junction nucleotides: 12. This CDR3 has 16 residues. CDR3: CASSFVGGSPGDTQYF. The CDR3 region has the DNA TGCGCCAGCAGCTTCGTAGGGGGCTCTCCTGGGGATACGCAGTATTTT. The full variable domain, in which reference TRBV5-1 and TRBJ2-3 provide the parts outside the CDR3, is KAGVTQTPRYLIKTRGQQVTLSCSPISGHRSVSWYQQTPGQGLQFLFEYFSETQRNKGNFPGRFSGRQFSNSRSEMNVSTLELGDSALYLCASSFVGGSPGDTQYFGPGTRLTVL.

The V call is TRBV5-1, the J call TRBJ2-7; D gene unclear. V lost 5 bases, J lost 2 bases, and 11 bases lay in between. CDR3 length equals 13 residues. The V gene's germline CDR1 is SGHRS and CDR2 YFSETQ. This CDR3 reads CASSDTGPYEQYF. The CDR3 coding sequence is TGCGCCAGCAGTGATACGGGCCCCTACGAGCAGTACTTC.

Regarding this clone: Without the conserved terminal phenylalanine or tryptophan, this CDR3 likely stems from a read error. Because the CDR3's place on the DNA is in doubt, the DNA is left out and the CDR3 is given as listed by TCRdb. V and J are TRBV30 and TRBJ2-7; TRBD2 is the table's D call, not checked against the DNA. The germline V gene encodes CDR1 GTSNPN and CDR2 SVGIG (reference sequence). The CDR3 sequence runs 10 residues, both termini included. CDR3 amino acids: CAWSSTIKAS.

The chain links TRBV7-2 to TRBJ2-3; 11 positions agree with TRBD2. V shed 3 bases, J shed 8 bases, and the junction held 7 bases outside the gene matches. From germline, CDR1 is SGHTA and CDR2 FQGNSA. The CDR3 totals 15 residues. In DNA form, the CDR3 reads TGTGCCAGCAGCTTTAGGACTAGCGGGCAGGGTACGCAGTATTTT. Amino acids: CASSFRTSGQGTQYF. Full variable domain (remainder filled in from reference TRBV7-2 and TRBJ2-3): GAGVSQSPSNKVTEKGKDVELRCDPISGHTALYWYRQSLGQGLEFLIYFQGNSAPDKSGLPSDRFSAERTGGSVSTLTIQRTQQEDSAVYLCASSFRTSGQGTQYFGPGTRLTVL.

This clone occurred many times. V gene TRBV6-1 combines with J gene TRBJ1-1, with D possibly TRBD1 on 6 matching bases. Germline assignment: CDR1 MNHNS and CDR2 SASEGT. The CDR3 spans 19 residues. Between the trimmed V and J ends, which lost 3 bases and 0 bases, there was a span of 23 bases. This CDR3 reads CASSDPSGTRERMNTEAFF. DNA of the CDR3: TGTGCCAGCAGTGACCCTTCCGGGACAAGGGAGCGCATGAACACTGAAGCTTTCTTT.

The sample holds many counts of this clone. The chain links TRBV5-1 to TRBJ2-5, with D perhaps TRBD1 (6 bases). The CDR3 runs to 15 residues. V was cut by 1 base and J by 2 bases, with 12 bases left in between. Germline V gene lookup returns CDR1 SGHRS and CDR2 YFSETQ. The CDR3 DNA reads as TGCGCCAGCAGCTTGTCTGGACAGAATCAAGAGACCCAGTACTTC. Translation: CASSLSGQNQETQYF.